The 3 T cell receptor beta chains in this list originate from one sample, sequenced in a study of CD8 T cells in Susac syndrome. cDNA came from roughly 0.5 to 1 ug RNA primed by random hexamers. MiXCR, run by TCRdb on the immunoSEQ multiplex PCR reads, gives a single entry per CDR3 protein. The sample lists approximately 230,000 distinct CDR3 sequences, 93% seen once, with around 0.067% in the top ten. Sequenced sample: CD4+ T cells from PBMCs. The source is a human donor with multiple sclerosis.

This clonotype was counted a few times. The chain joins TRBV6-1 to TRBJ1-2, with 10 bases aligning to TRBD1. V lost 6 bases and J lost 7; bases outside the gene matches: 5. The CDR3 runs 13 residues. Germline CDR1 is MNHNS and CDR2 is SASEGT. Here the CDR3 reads CASRTGQGFGYTF. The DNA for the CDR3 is TGTGCCAGCAGAACGGGACAGGGGTTTGGCTACACCTTC.

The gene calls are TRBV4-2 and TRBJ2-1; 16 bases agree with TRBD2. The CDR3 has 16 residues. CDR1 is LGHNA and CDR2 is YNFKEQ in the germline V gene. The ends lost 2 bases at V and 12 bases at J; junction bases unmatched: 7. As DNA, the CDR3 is TGTGCCAGCAGCCAAAGCGGGACTAGCGGGAGGGTTGGGCAGTTCTTC. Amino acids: CASSQSGTSGRVGQFF.

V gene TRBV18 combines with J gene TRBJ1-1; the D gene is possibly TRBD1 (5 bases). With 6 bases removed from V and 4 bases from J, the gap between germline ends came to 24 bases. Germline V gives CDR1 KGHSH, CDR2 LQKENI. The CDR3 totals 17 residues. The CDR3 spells CASSFRRDPRRGTEAFF. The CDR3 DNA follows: TGTGCCAGCTCCTTCAGGCGGGACCCCAGAAGGGGCACTGAAGCTTTCTTT. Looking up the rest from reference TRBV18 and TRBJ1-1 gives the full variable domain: NAGVMQNPRHLVRRRGQEARLRCSPMKGHSHVYWYRQLPEEGLKFMVYLQKENIIDESGMPKERFSAEFPKEGPSILRIQQVVRGDSAAYFCASSFRRDPRRGTEAFFGQGTRLTVV.